The entry below describes one T cell receptor (beta chain). What it binds is not known. The data were obtained in a study of Graves' ophthalmopathy and Graves' hyperthyroidism. Study outcomes and limitations: In blood appeared most of the expanded thyroid clonotypes whose frequency exceeded 0.001.

RNA transcripts were the source from which TCR beta CDR3 regions were amplified. Second-round multiplex PCR followed a first-round RT-PCR using HTBI primers. TCRdb recomputed calls from the multiplex PCR reads with MiXCR, one row per CDR3 protein. The sample carries almost 750,000 distinct CDR3 sequences, approximately 40% recorded once. Germline V gene lookup returns CDR1 SGHNT and CDR2 YYREEE (reference sequence). This CDR3 is built from 14 residues. Trimming left V 4 bases short and J 10 bases short, with 15 bases between. This TCR was sampled from an adult man with Graves' ophthalmopathy. The chain carries TRBV5-4 and TRBJ1-6, with D perhaps TRBD1 (6 bases). The sample consisted of peripheral blood. CDR3 DNA sequence: TGTGCCAGCAGCCTGGAACAGGGTCTGTCACCCCTCCACTTT. Translated, it gives CASSLEQGLSPLHF.